The rows below give T cell receptor beta chains drawn from one sample of a study of blood T cell repertoires in COVID-19. Assay: immunoSEQ multiplex PCR; the TCRdb copy retains only in-frame clones and omits some. Here the sample spans about 370,000 clones, just over 90% being singletons. The source material was PBMCs or T cells enriched from blood (not recorded which). The origin of the receptors is a woman in her 40s who had been exposed to COVID-19. CDR3s include the opening cysteine and the closing phenylalanine or tryptophan. Each record gives: V gene, D gene, clone size, CDR3 length, J gene, CDR3 DNA, CDR3 protein. The D gene is left open where the match is weak. Not all rows give a size; the values are once, few, many and, for expanded clones, a class.

V gene: TRBV5-6
D gene: TRBD1
clone size: NA
CDR3 length: 14
J gene: TRBJ1-1
CDR3 DNA: TGTGCCAGCAGCTTGGATTACAGGGGTACTGAAGCTTTCTTT
CDR3 protein: CASSLDYRGTEAFF

V gene: TRBV6-4
D gene: TRBD2
clone size: NA
CDR3 length: 15
J gene: TRBJ2-5
CDR3 DNA: TGTGCCAGCAGTGAAAGAGCGGGGGGGCGAGAGACCCAGTACTTC
CDR3 protein: CASSERAGGRETQYF

V gene: TRBV24-1
D gene: NA
clone size: NA
CDR3 length: 14
J gene: TRBJ1-2
CDR3 DNA: TGTGCCACCAGTGAAGCAGGACAGCCAAATGACTACACCTTC
CDR3 protein: CATSEAGQPNDYTF

V gene: TRBV7-2
D gene: NA
clone size: once
CDR3 length: 16
J gene: TRBJ2-1
CDR3 DNA: TGTGCCAGCAGCTTAGACGGAAGGCTCCGCGGCGATGAGCAGTTCTTC
CDR3 protein: CASSLDGRLRGDEQFF

V gene: TRBV7-9
D gene: TRBD1
clone size: NA
CDR3 length: 16
J gene: TRBJ1-5
CDR3 DNA: TGTGCCAGCAGCTTATATGGCGACAGGGACATGAAGCCCCAGCATTTT
CDR3 protein: CASSLYGDRDMKPQHF

V gene: TRBV24-1
D gene: NA
clone size: NA
CDR3 length: 15
J gene: TRBJ1-2
CDR3 DNA: TGTGCCACCAGTGATTCCCGAGGGGGTCTATATGGCTACACCTTC
CDR3 protein: CATSDSRGGLYGYTF

V gene: TRBV27
D gene: NA
clone size: few
CDR3 length: 14
J gene: TRBJ1-1
CDR3 DNA: TGTGCCAGCAGTTTGTCAGGGATGTACACTGAAGCTTTCTTT
CDR3 protein: CASSLSGMYTEAFF

V gene: TRBV5-1
D gene: TRBD1
clone size: NA
CDR3 length: 14
J gene: TRBJ1-2
CDR3 DNA: TGCGCCAGCAGCCCCCAGGGGGCGAGCTATGGCTACACCTTC
CDR3 protein: CASSPQGASYGYTF

V gene: TRBV30
D gene: NA
clone size: NA
CDR3 length: 13
J gene: TRBJ1-5
CDR3 DNA: TGTGCCTGGAGTGCCGGGGTTCAACAGCCCCAGCATTTT
CDR3 protein: CAWSAGVQQPQHF

V gene: TRBV5-6
D gene: TRBD2
clone size: NA
CDR3 length: 15
J gene: TRBJ2-5
CDR3 DNA: TGTGCCAGCAGCTCTGACCGGGGAGGGTTGGAGACCCAGTACTTC
CDR3 protein: CASSSDRGGLETQYF

V gene: TRBV10-3
D gene: TRBD2
clone size: once
CDR3 length: 16
J gene: TRBJ2-1
CDR3 DNA: TGTGCCATCAGTGTAGGGACTAGCGGGGGGTTAAATGAGCAGTTCTTC
CDR3 protein: CAISVGTSGGLNEQFF

V gene: TRBV7-9
D gene: NA
clone size: NA
CDR3 length: 10
J gene: TRBJ1-6
CDR3 DNA: TGTGCCAGCAGCCTTGAGACCCTCCACTTT
CDR3 protein: CASSLETLHF

V gene: TRBV7-3
D gene: TRBD1
clone size: NA
CDR3 length: 16
J gene: TRBJ1-2
CDR3 DNA: TGTGCCAGCAGCTCCACCCTTGGACAGGTTGAGCGTGGCTACACCTTC
CDR3 protein: CASSSTLGQVERGYTF

V gene: TRBV5-1
D gene: NA
clone size: NA
CDR3 length: 13
J gene: TRBJ1-1
CDR3 DNA: TGCGCCAGCAGCCCACAGGGGAACACTGAAGCTTTCTTT
CDR3 protein: CASSPQGNTEAFF

V gene: TRBV5-6
D gene: TRBD1
clone size: NA
CDR3 length: 14
J gene: TRBJ1-1
CDR3 DNA: TGTGCCAGCAGCTATGACAGGGGGGTGACTGAAGCTTTCTTT
CDR3 protein: CASSYDRGVTEAFF

V gene: TRBV6-2/TRBV6-3
D gene: NA
clone size: NA
CDR3 length: 16
J gene: TRBJ2-6
CDR3 DNA: TGTGCCAGCAGTTACCCGGTTACTTCTGGGGCCAACGTCCTGACTTTC
CDR3 protein: CASSYPVTSGANVLTF

V gene: TRBV18
D gene: NA
clone size: once
CDR3 length: 13
J gene: TRBJ1-4
CDR3 DNA: TGTGCCAGCTCACCTACAACTAATGAAAAACTGTTTTTT
CDR3 protein: CASSPTTNEKLFF

V gene: TRBV7-9
D gene: TRBD1
clone size: NA
CDR3 length: 14
J gene: TRBJ1-1
CDR3 DNA: TGTGCCAGCAGCACCCGGAACAGGGGATCTGAAGCTTTCTTT
CDR3 protein: CASSTRNRGSEAFF

V gene: TRBV29-1
D gene: NA
clone size: NA
CDR3 length: 15
J gene: TRBJ1-1
CDR3 DNA: TGCAGCGTTGGAGGCCGCAGGGAAAGGAACACTGAAGCTTTCTTT
CDR3 protein: CSVGGRRERNTEAFF

V gene: TRBV5-1
D gene: NA
clone size: NA
CDR3 length: 15
J gene: TRBJ1-6
CDR3 DNA: TGCGCCAGCAGCTTGATGGGGGGTTTGGATTCACCCCTCCACTTT
CDR3 protein: CASSLMGGLDSPLHF

V gene: TRBV18
D gene: NA
clone size: NA
CDR3 length: 13
J gene: TRBJ1-5
CDR3 DNA: TGTGCCAGCTCACTCGGAGAGGTTCAGCCCCAGCATTTT
CDR3 protein: CASSLGEVQPQHF

V gene: TRBV19
D gene: NA
clone size: NA
CDR3 length: 15
J gene: TRBJ2-7
CDR3 DNA: TGTGCCAGTAAATCCAGGGCGGGAAAGGCGGGGGAGCAGTACTTC
CDR3 protein: CASKSRAGKAGEQYF

V gene: TRBV5-1
D gene: TRBD1
clone size: once
CDR3 length: 15
J gene: TRBJ1-6
CDR3 DNA: TGCGCCAGCAGCTTGGCCGGGACAGGGGGCTCACCCCTCCACTTT
CDR3 protein: CASSLAGTGGSPLHF

V gene: TRBV11-3
D gene: NA
clone size: NA
CDR3 length: 12
J gene: TRBJ1-1
CDR3 DNA: TGTGCCAGCAGCCCCGTACAGGGAGCGGCTTTCTTT
CDR3 protein: CASSPVQGAAFF

V gene: TRBV11-2
D gene: TRBD1
clone size: NA
CDR3 length: 15
J gene: TRBJ1-4
CDR3 DNA: TGTGCCAGCAGCATATCCTCGGGACAGCGAGAAAAACTGTTTTTT
CDR3 protein: CASSISSGQREKLFF

V gene: TRBV21-1
D gene: NA
clone size: once
CDR3 length: 17
J gene: TRBJ2-7
CDR3 DNA: TGTGCCAGCAGCAAAGTTAGGGTCTGGCGGGGGTCCTACGAGCAGTACTTC
CDR3 protein: CASSKVRVWRGSYEQYF

V gene: TRBV5-1
D gene: NA
clone size: NA
CDR3 length: 12
J gene: TRBJ2-5
CDR3 DNA: TGCGCCAGCAGGCCAGAAGAAGAGACCCAGTACTTC
CDR3 protein: CASRPEEETQYF

V gene: TRBV4-2
D gene: TRBD1
clone size: once
CDR3 length: 15
J gene: TRBJ1-2
CDR3 DNA: TGTGCCAGCAGCCCACAGGGGGCGTCGAACTATGGCTACACCTTC
CDR3 protein: CASSPQGASNYGYTF

V gene: TRBV6-2/TRBV6-3
D gene: NA
clone size: NA
CDR3 length: 14
J gene: TRBJ1-6
CDR3 DNA: TGTGCCAGCAGTTCCCCCAGTCTCCGTTCACCCCTCCACTTT
CDR3 protein: CASSSPSLRSPLHF

V gene: TRBV5-1
D gene: TRBD1
clone size: NA
CDR3 length: 16
J gene: TRBJ1-1
CDR3 DNA: TGCGCCAGCAGCCTGGGACAGGGAGGAGGTGACACTGAAGCTTTCTTT
CDR3 protein: CASSLGQGGGDTEAFF

V gene: TRBV6-5
D gene: TRBD1
clone size: NA
CDR3 length: 15
J gene: TRBJ2-7
CDR3 DNA: TGTGCCAGCAGTTACTCGGTACAGGGGCTGAGTGAGCAGTACTTC
CDR3 protein: CASSYSVQGLSEQYF

V gene: TRBV25-1
D gene: NA
clone size: NA
CDR3 length: 15
J gene: TRBJ1-3
CDR3 DNA: TGTGCCAGCAGTGAATATGGGACACCCTCGGACACCATATATTTT
CDR3 protein: CASSEYGTPSDTIYF

V gene: TRBV7-2
D gene: NA
clone size: NA
CDR3 length: 14
J gene: TRBJ1-1
CDR3 DNA: TGTGCCAGCAGCTCCCCGGGTTCGAACACTGAAGCTTTCTTT
CDR3 protein: CASSSPGSNTEAFF

V gene: TRBV12-5
D gene: NA
clone size: NA
CDR3 length: 13
J gene: TRBJ1-1
CDR3 DNA: TGTGCTAGTGGTTTGGTAATGGGCGATGGGGCTTTCTTT
CDR3 protein: CASGLVMGDGAFF

V gene: TRBV6-8
D gene: NA
clone size: NA
CDR3 length: 16
J gene: TRBJ2-6
CDR3 DNA: TGTGCCAGCAGGAAAGTGGCCCCAGCTGGGGCCAACGTCCTGACTTTC
CDR3 protein: CASRKVAPAGANVLTF

V gene: TRBV24-1
D gene: NA
clone size: NA
CDR3 length: 16
J gene: TRBJ2-2
CDR3 DNA: TGTGCCACCAGTGATCTACTCGGGTCAATCACCGGGGAGCTGTTTTTT
CDR3 protein: CATSDLLGSITGELFF

V gene: TRBV7-9
D gene: NA
clone size: NA
CDR3 length: 11
J gene: TRBJ1-1
CDR3 DNA: TGTGCCAGCAGCACAACGCGGGCAGCTTTCTTT
CDR3 protein: CASSTTRAAFF

V gene: TRBV4-3
D gene: NA
clone size: NA
CDR3 length: 19
J gene: TRBJ1-5
CDR3 DNA: TGCGCCAGCAGCCAAGATCTTGGCTTAATAAGCGAGAGCAATCAGCCCCAGCATTTT
CDR3 protein: CASSQDLGLISESNQPQHF

V gene: TRBV7-6
D gene: NA
clone size: NA
CDR3 length: 14
J gene: TRBJ1-4
CDR3 DNA: TGTGCCAGCAGCTTAGAAGGGGGTTGGGGAAAACTGTTTTTT
CDR3 protein: CASSLEGGWGKLFF

V gene: TRBV11-2
D gene: NA
clone size: NA
CDR3 length: 18
J gene: TRBJ2-2
CDR3 DNA: TGTGCCAGCAGCTCCACCATCGCGAGGGCTAAAGGAACCGGGGAGCTGTTTTTT
CDR3 protein: CASSSTIARAKGTGELFF